This T cell receptor beta chain appears in the sequencing data of a study of blood T cell repertoires in COVID-19. About the study: COVID-19 samples from acute and convalescent phases originated in the United States, Italy and Spain. Sample material is recorded as cDNA or gDNA derived from T cells, B-cell-depleted T cells, or PBMCs.

Original processing notes: Estimation of nucleated cell counts was performed using reference gene primer amplification. TCRdb's table, derived via immunoSEQ multiplex PCR, lists solely in-frame clones and lacks some. The D gene and trimming were derived from the DNA, and the V and J assignments and clone size from that table. The sample includes some 300,000 clones, roughly 80% of them seen just once. Germline-derived CDR1 and CDR2 are SEHNR and FQNEAQ (reference sequence). Trimming removed 1 base from V and 11 bases from J, with 11 bases in between. The CDR3 is 12 amino acids. The sequence was collected from a woman aged 45-65 years with active or convalescent COVID-19. Input material: peripheral blood. This chain connects TRBV7-9 to TRBJ1-1; TRBD1 is a possible D gene (5 bases). CDR3 residues: CASSLGQGVAFF. DNA of the CDR3: TGTGCCAGCAGCTTAGGCCAAGGGGTGGCTTTCTTT.